The 29 T cell receptor beta chains below were found in one sample sequenced in a study of metastatic and nonmetastatic thyroid tumors (dated by TCRdb to the early 2020s). The library relied on PCR. Instrument used: Illumina HiSeq 4000. The public reads were reanalyzed by TCRdb: fastp trimming at Q25, MiXCR alignment, in-frame beta chains only. For this sample there are about 59,000 clones; 15% to 20% appear just once. About 8.4% of the sample lies in the top ten. Before undergoing thyroid surgery, none of the patients had been given any kind of treatment. What was sequenced was blood. These receptors came from a male donor with papillary thyroid cancer or a benign thyroid nodule (not recorded which). Some clones in this sample may be carry-over from other donors' samples.

V and J are TRBV19 and TRBJ2-3, with D maybe TRBD2 (5 bases). Trimming removed 6 bases at V and 5 bases at J, with 21 bases between. The length of the CDR3 is 16 residues. From germline, CDR1 is LNHDA and CDR2 SQIVND (reference sequence). CDR3 DNA sequence: TGTGCCAGTAGCCATCCCCGGGGAGCTGGGATAGATACGCAGTATTTT. As protein: CASSHPRGAGIDTQYF.

The sample holds many counts of this clone. The CDR3 DNA sequence: TGTGCCAGCAGCTTCGGATTCGGGAGGAACACCGGGGAGCTGTTTTTT. Its translation is CASSFGFGRNTGELFF. The chain carries TRBV5-4 and TRBJ2-2; perhaps TRBD2 as D (6 bases). The ends were cut back, 2 bases at V and 1 base at J, with 12 bases in the middle. From germline, CDR1 is SGHNT and CDR2 YYREEE (reference sequence). This CDR3 spans 16 amino acids.

The table lists this clone with many counts. The chain carries TRBV4-1 and TRBJ1-1; D is unclear. This CDR3 contains 13 residues. The V gene's germline CDR1 is MGHRA and CDR2 YSYEKL. The V and J ends lost 3 bases and 5 bases respectively, with 10 bases between them. The CDR3 DNA reads TGCGCCAGCAGCCAGGGTGACATGACTGAAGCTTTCTTT. Its translation is CASSQGDMTEAFF.

On this clone: The germline gene is not matched at one end of the junction; a read error may be the cause. The genes are TRBV9 and TRBJ1-1; D is uncertain. CDR3 size: 14 residues. Germline V gives CDR1 SGDLS, CDR2 YYNGEE. The chain's CDR3 is CASSAGQENTEDLF. CDR3 nucleotides: TGTGCCAGCAGCGCCGGGCAGGAGAACACTGAAGATTTATTT.

The table lists this clone with many counts. J is TRBJ2-1 and V is TRBV5-1, with D perhaps TRBD2 (6 bases). Per germline, CDR1 SGHRS and CDR2 YFSETQ. Trimming took 3 bases from V and 3 from J, leaving 16 bases between them. The CDR3 spans 16 residues. This CDR3 reads CASSWGGGTVYNEQFF. The CDR3 nucleotides read TGCGCCAGCAGCTGGGGAGGCGGGACTGTCTACAATGAGCAGTTCTTC.

This clone was detected ten times or more. V usage is TRBV14 and J usage is TRBJ2-7; unclear D gene. The CDR3 sequence is 13 residues long. The V and J ends lost 1 base and 4 bases respectively, with 8 bases between them. Germline assignment: CDR1 SGHDN and CDR2 FVKESK. This chain's CDR3 is CASSQVQGYEQYF. The CDR3 DNA sequence: TGTGCCAGCAGCCAAGTCCAAGGATACGAGCAGTACTTC.

This clone occurred many times. The rearrangement joins TRBV13 to TRBJ1-3; 10 bases match TRBD1. The CDR3 extends over 17 amino acids. V lost 6 bases and J lost 4; bases outside the gene matches: 12. The germline gives CDR1 PRHDT, CDR2 FYEKMQ (reference sequence). This CDR3 reads CASRGPGQGHEGNTIYF. The DNA for the CDR3 is TGTGCCAGCAGAGGTCCGGGACAGGGGCACGAGGGAAACACCATATATTTT.

This clone occurred a few times. The chain uses TRBV6-2 or TRBV6-3 and TRBJ2-7; D is tentatively TRBD1 or TRBD2 (5 bases each). Between the trimmed V and J ends, which lost 5 bases and 4 bases, there was a span of 15 bases. Germline V lookup: CDR1 MNHEY, CDR2 SVGEGT. The CDR3 loop spans 14 amino acids. As DNA, the CDR3 is TGTGCCAGCAGTCCAAGGACCGGGGCATACGAGCAGTACGTC. It yields the protein CASSPRTGAYEQYV.

This clone was seen many times. This chain links TRBV29-1 with TRBJ2-1; 12 nucleotides align to TRBD2. CDR1 and CDR2 from the germline V gene are SQVTM and ANQGSEA. V lost 7 bases and J lost 7; bases outside the gene matches: 5. CDR3 size: 13 residues. The CDR3 DNA is TGCAGCGCCAGACTAGCGGGGGCTAATGAGCAGTTCTTC. Translating gives CSARLAGANEQFF.

This clone has at least ten counts. This chain connects TRBV9 to TRBJ1-6, with D tentatively TRBD1 (5 bases). Germline values: CDR1 SGDLS, CDR2 YYNGEE. This CDR3 region has 14 residues. Trimming stripped 5 bases from V and 9 bases from J, with 15 bases between. CDR3 bases: TGTGCCAGCAGTGAACGGGGGTCTAGTTCACCCCTCCACTTT. Protein sequence: CASSERGSSSPLHF.

There are many counts of this clone. V usage is TRBV5-1 and J usage is TRBJ2-1, with 16 bases identical to TRBD2. The germline V gene encodes CDR1 SGHRS and CDR2 YFSETQ. The CDR3 is 18 amino acids. After removal of 5 bases from V and 4 bases from J, the junction contained 9 bases not matched to a gene. The CDR3 spells CASSFLGLAGGGYNEQFF. The CDR3 nucleotides read TGCGCCAGCAGTTTTCTGGGACTAGCGGGAGGGGGATACAATGAGCAGTTCTTC.

This clone appeared a single time. The chain's CDR3 is CASSSGWGYNEQFF. The CDR3 DNA reads as TGTGCCAGCAGCTCTGGGTGGGGTTACAATGAGCAGTTCTTC. This sequence joins TRBV7-3 and TRBJ2-1; D unresolved. The V end was cut by 4 bases, the J end by 4 bases, with 11 bases between. The germline V gene encodes CDR1 SGHTA and CDR2 FQGTGA. This CDR3 region has 14 residues.

This clone was recorded at least ten times. This chain joins TRBV9 and TRBJ2-2; D is undetermined. V shed 4 bases and J shed 8 bases, with 9 bases lying between them. CDR3 length: 12 residues. Germline loops: CDR1 SGDLS, CDR2 YYNGEE. DNA for the CDR3: TGTGCCAGCAGCCCAGACCGGGGGGAGCTGTTTTTT. It codes for CASSPDRGELFF.

This clone showed up many times. The chain has TRBV6-4 and TRBJ2-2; 11 positions match TRBD2. Unmatched junction bases numbered 0, after V lost 2 bases and J lost 4 bases. Per germline, CDR1 MRHNA and CDR2 SNTAGT. This CDR3 comprises 15 residues. The CDR3 region is CASSDGTSGTGELFF. The CDR3 region has the DNA TGTGCCAGCAGTGACGGGACTAGCGGCACCGGGGAGCTGTTTTTT.

This clone was counted ten times or more. At the DNA level, this CDR3 is encoded by other sequences in the same sample as well. The chain links TRBV29-1 to TRBJ2-7; a weak D match, TRBD1 (5 bases). Germline V gives CDR1 SQVTM, CDR2 ANQGSEA. This CDR3 contains 12 residues. In DNA, the CDR3 is TGCAGTGTTGAAGGGGCAGGCGACGAGCAGTACGTC. Its protein product is CSVEGAGDEQYV.

This clone was observed many times. The chain uses TRBV11-2 and TRBJ1-1; D possibly corresponds to TRBD1 (5 bases). V was pared by 2 bases and J by 1 base, with 8 bases between. The CDR3 is 14 residues long. Germline V gene data show CDR1 as SGHAT and CDR2 as FQNNGV. CDR3: CASSLRQGNTEAFF. The CDR3 DNA is TGTGCCAGCAGCTTAAGGCAGGGGAACACTGAAGCTTTCTTT.

Many counts were recorded for this clone. The V and J genes are TRBV20-1 and TRBJ2-2, with 9 bases lining up with TRBD2. Germline loops: CDR1 DFQATT, CDR2 SNEGSKA (reference sequence). Trimming cost V 0 bases and J 6 bases; bases outside gene matches: 8. This CDR3 contains 16 residues. The CDR3 sequence is CSARDFGTSGSGELFF. The CDR3 nucleotides read TGCAGTGCTAGAGATTTTGGAACTAGCGGGTCCGGGGAGCTGTTTTTT.

This clone was observed at least ten times. The V call is TRBV28, the J call TRBJ2-7; 7 nucleotides line up with TRBD2. V was clipped by 8 bases and J by 6 bases; unmatched bases: 16. Germline values: CDR1 MDHEN, CDR2 SYDVKM. The CDR3 is 15 amino acids. The CDR3 loop is CASGEGGRSLSEQYF. In DNA form, the CDR3 reads TGTGCCAGCGGAGAGGGAGGGAGGTCCCTAAGCGAGCAGTACTTC. Variable domain in full (rest from reference TRBV28 and TRBJ2-7): DVKVTQSSRYLVKRTGEKVFLECVQDMDHENMFWYRQDPGLGLRLIYFSYDVKMKEKGDIPEGYSVSREKKERFSLILESASTNQTSMYLCASGEGGRSLSEQYFGPGTRLTVT.

This clone was observed many times. This sample includes further DNA sequences coding for the same CDR3. This rearrangement joins TRBV29-1 to TRBJ2-4; 8 bases agree with TRBD1. CDR1 SQVTM and CDR2 ANQGSEA come from the germline V gene. Trimming removed 7 bases from V and 6 bases from J; junction bases left unmatched: 8. The CDR3 spans 13 residues. The CDR3 DNA reads TGCAGCGGGGCAGGGGGCGCTGGAAACATTCAGTACTTC. Translation: CSGAGGAGNIQYF.

This clone was picked up many times. This chain uses TRBV11-2 with TRBJ2-7; no reliable D call. The CDR3 is 13 amino acids. V shed 2 bases and J shed 2 bases, with 7 bases lying between them. The germline CDR1 and CDR2 sequences are SGHAT and FQNNGV. The CDR3 DNA follows: TGTGCCAGCAGCTTAATCCAGGCCTACGAGCAGTACTTC. Amino acid sequence: CASSLIQAYEQYF.

The table lists this clone with many counts. This rearrangement joins TRBV5-1 to TRBJ2-5; D unresolved. Between the trimmed V and J ends, which lost 0 bases and 5 bases, there was a span of 8 bases. The CDR3 has 13 amino acids. Germline CDR1 reads SGHRS; CDR2 reads YFSETQ. DNA of the CDR3: TGCGCCAGCAGCTTGGACAGTTCGGAGACCCAGTACTTC. Amino acids: CASSLDSSETQYF.

This clone was counted many times. V is TRBV5-1 and J is TRBJ2-5; D ambiguous. Trimming removed 0 bases at V and 1 base at J, with 4 bases between. This CDR3 is 13 amino acids long. CDR1 is SGHRS and CDR2 is YFSETQ in the germline V gene. CDR3 DNA: TGCGCCAGCAGCTTGGTGCCCCAAGAGACCCAGTACTTC. It encodes CASSLVPQETQYF.

To note about this clone: Being one base from a much bigger clone, this may be a read error. This chain joins TRBV25-1 and TRBJ1-5; TRBD1 aligns across 11 bases. CDR1 is MGHDK and CDR2 is SYGVNS in the germline V gene. V lost 6 bases, J lost 3 bases, and 4 bases stayed unmatched. This CDR3 is built from 15 residues. DNA for the CDR3: TGTGCCAGCAGATCGGGACAGGGGGACAATCAGCCCCAGCATTTT. Protein product: CASRSGQGDNQPQHF.

This clone turned up a few times. This chain links TRBV5-4 with TRBJ2-2; TRBD2 matches 7 bases. Germline V gives CDR1 SGHNT, CDR2 YYREEE (reference sequence). The J segment lost 6 bases and the V segment lost 4 bases, leaving 3 bases of the junction unmatched. The CDR3 extends over 13 amino acids. In DNA, the CDR3 is TGTGCCAGCAGCAGGGAGGGAGCCGGGGAGCTGTTTTTT. Residues: CASSREGAGELFF. The entire variable domain, with the rest obtained from reference TRBV5-4 and TRBJ2-2, is as follows: ETGVTQSPTHLIKTRGQQVTLRCSSQSGHNTVSWYQQALGQGPQFIFQYYREEENGRGNFPPRFSGLQFPNYSSELNVNALELDDSALYLCASSREGAGELFFGEGSRLTVL.

This clone was detected only a few times. The J gene is TRBJ2-5, the V gene TRBV11-1; no firm D call. The CDR3 totals 18 residues. V lost 2 bases, J lost 0 bases, and 19 bases lay in between. Germline CDR1 SGHAT, CDR2 FQDESV (reference sequence). The CDR3 loop is CASSLYPSSFGHQETQYF. The CDR3 DNA is TGTGCCAGCAGCTTATACCCCAGTAGCTTCGGCCACCAAGAGACCCAGTACTTC. The full variable domain, with the rest looked up from reference TRBV11-1 and TRBJ2-5, is EAEVAQSPRYKITEKSQAVAFWCDPISGHATLYWYRQILGQGPELLVQFQDESVVDDSQLPKDRFSAERLKGVDSTLKIQPAELGDSAMYLCASSLYPSSFGHQETQYFGPGTRLLVL.

This CDR3 reads CSALEREAHEQYF. The DNA for the CDR3 is TGCAGTGCTCTAGAGCGTGAAGCCCACGAGCAGTACTTC. The chain joins TRBV20-1 to TRBJ2-7; unclear D gene. The V end lost 5 bases, the J end lost 5 bases, and 16 bases lay between the germline ends. Germline CDR1 and CDR2: DFQATT and SNEGSKA (reference sequence). The CDR3 has 13 amino acids.

This clone was observed many times. The V call is TRBV6-1, the J call TRBJ2-3; tentatively, D is TRBD2 (6 bases). Germline V gives CDR1 MNHNS, CDR2 SASEGT. The CDR3 has 17 residues. Trimming stripped 3 bases from V and 8 bases from J, with 24 bases between. CDR3 DNA: TGTGCCAGCAGTGACCTACCTAGCGTCGCCGCGCGACCTACGCAGTATTTT. Translating gives CASSDLPSVAARPTQYF.

Ten or more counts support this clone. The rearrangement uses TRBV28 and TRBJ1-1; no reliable D call. Per the germline V gene, CDR1 is MDHEN and CDR2 is SYDVKM. This CDR3 comprises 13 residues. The V gene lost 5 bases and the J gene lost 1 base, with 8 bases spanning the gap. As DNA, the CDR3 is TGTGCCAGCAGTGACGTGGAGAACACTGAAGCTTTCTTT. Protein sequence: CASSDVENTEAFF.

This clone is judged medium-sized. This rearrangement joins TRBV6-1 to TRBJ2-7, with 7 nucleotides matching TRBD1. Germline V gene data show CDR1 as MNHNS and CDR2 as SASEGT. The V segment lost 6 bases and the J segment 0 bases; nucleotides outside the gene matches: 8. This CDR3 spans 15 amino acids. CDR3 in amino acids: CASSQTGAGSYEQYV. The DNA for the CDR3 is TGTGCCAGCAGCCAAACAGGGGCTGGCTCCTACGAGCAGTACGTC.